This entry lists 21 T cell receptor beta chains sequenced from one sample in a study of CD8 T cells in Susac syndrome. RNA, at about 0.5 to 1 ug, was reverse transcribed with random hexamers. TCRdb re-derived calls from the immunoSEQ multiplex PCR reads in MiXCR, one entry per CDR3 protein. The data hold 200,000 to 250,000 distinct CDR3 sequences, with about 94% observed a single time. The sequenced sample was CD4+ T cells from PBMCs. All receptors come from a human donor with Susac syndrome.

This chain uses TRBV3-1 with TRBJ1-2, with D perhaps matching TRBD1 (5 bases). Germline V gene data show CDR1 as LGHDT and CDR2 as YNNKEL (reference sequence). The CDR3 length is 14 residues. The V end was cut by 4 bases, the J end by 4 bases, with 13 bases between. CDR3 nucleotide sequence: TGTGCCAGCAGCCCGCGTGGGGCCGTCTATGGCTACACCTTC. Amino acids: CASSPRGAVYGYTF. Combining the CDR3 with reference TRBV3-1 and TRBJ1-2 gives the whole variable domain DTAVSQTPKYLVTQMGNDKSIKCEQNLGHDTMYWYKQDSKKFLKIMFSYNNKELIINETVPNRFSPKSPDKAHLNLHINSLELGDSAVYFCASSPRGAVYGYTFGSGTRLTVV.

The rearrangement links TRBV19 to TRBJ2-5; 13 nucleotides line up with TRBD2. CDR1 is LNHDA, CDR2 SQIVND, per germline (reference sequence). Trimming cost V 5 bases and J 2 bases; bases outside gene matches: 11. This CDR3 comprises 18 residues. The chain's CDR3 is CASSVTSGGATDQETQYF. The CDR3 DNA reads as TGTGCCAGTAGTGTCACTAGCGGGGGGGCCACGGATCAAGAGACCCAGTACTTC.

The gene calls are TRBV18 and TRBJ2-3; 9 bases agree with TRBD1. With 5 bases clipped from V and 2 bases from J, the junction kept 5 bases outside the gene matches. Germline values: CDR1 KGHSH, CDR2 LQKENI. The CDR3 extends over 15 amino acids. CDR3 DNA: TGTGCCAGCTCAACAAGGACAGGGGACACAGATACGCAGTATTTT. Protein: CASSTRTGDTDTQYF.

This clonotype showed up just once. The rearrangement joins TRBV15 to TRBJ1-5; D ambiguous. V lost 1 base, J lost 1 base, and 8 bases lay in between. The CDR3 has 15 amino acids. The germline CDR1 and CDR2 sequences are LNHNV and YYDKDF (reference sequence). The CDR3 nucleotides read TGTGCCACCAGCAGAGGCAGGCCGAGCAATCAGCCCCAGCATTTT. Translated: CATSRGRPSNQPQHF.

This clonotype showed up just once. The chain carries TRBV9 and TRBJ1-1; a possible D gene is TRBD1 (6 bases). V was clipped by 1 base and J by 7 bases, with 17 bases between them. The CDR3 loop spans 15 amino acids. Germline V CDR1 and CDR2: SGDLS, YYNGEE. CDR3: CASSVTPGTLNEAFF. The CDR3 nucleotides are TGTGCCAGCAGCGTAACCCCAGGGACACTTAATGAAGCTTTCTTT.

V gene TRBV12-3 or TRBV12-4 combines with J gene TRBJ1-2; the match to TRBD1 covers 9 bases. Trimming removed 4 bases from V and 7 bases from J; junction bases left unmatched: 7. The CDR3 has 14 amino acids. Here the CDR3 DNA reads TGTGCCAGCAGTTCGACGACAGGGGGTTTTGGCTACACCTTC. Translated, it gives CASSSTTGGFGYTF.

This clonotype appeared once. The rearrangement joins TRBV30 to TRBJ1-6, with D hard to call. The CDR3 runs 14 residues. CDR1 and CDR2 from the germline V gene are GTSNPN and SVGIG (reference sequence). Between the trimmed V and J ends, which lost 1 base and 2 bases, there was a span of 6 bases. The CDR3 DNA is TGTGCCTGGAGTGGAGGCGCCTATAATTCACCCCTCCACTTT. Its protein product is CAWSGGAYNSPLHF.

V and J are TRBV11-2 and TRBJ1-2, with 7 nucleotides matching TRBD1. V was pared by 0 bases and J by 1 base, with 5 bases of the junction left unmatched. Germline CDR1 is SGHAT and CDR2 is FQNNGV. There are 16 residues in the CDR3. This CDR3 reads CASSLEAGGINYGYTF. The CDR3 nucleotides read TGTGCCAGCAGCTTAGAAGCAGGGGGGATTAACTATGGCTACACCTTC.

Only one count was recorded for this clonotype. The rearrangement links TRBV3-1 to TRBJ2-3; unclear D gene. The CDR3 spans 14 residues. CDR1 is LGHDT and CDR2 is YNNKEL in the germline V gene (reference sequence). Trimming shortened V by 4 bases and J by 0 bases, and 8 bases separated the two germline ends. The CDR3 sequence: CASSRLQSTDTQYF. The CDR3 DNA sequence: TGTGCCAGCAGCCGGTTACAGAGCACAGATACGCAGTATTTT.

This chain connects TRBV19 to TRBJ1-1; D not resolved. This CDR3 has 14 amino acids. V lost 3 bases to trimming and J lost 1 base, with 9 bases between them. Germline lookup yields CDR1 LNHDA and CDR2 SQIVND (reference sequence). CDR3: CASSIRTANTEAFF. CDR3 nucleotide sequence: TGTGCCAGTAGTATTCGGACCGCGAACACTGAAGCTTTCTTT.

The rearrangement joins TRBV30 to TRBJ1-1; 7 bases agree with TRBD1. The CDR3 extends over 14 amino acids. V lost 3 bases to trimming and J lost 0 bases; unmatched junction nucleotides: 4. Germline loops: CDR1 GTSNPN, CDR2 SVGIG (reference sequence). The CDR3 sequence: CAWRPGQLNTEAFF. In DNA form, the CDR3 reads TGTGCCTGGAGGCCGGGACAGTTGAACACTGAAGCTTTCTTT.

The CDR3 DNA reads as TGCAGCGTACAGGGGCCGGGTGAGCAGTTCTTC. Translation: CSVQGPGEQFF. The chain couples TRBV29-1 to TRBJ2-1, with TRBD1 identical over 7 bases. V dropped 6 bases and J dropped 9; count of bases not matched to a gene: 5. The CDR3 spans 11 residues. CDR1 and CDR2 from the germline V gene are SQVTM and ANQGSEA.

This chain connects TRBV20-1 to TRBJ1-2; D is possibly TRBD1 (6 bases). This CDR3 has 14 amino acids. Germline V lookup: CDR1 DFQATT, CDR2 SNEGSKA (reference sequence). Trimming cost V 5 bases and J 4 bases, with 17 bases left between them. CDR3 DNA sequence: TGCAGTGCTGCTCCACTAGACAGGTTCTATGGCTACACCTTC. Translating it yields CSAAPLDRFYGYTF.

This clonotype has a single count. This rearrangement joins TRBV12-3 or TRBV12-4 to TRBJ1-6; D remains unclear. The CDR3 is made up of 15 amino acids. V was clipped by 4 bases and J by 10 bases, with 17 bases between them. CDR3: CASSYGRTKASPLHF. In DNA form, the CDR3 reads TGTGCCAGCAGTTATGGACGAACTAAGGCGTCACCCCTCCACTTT.

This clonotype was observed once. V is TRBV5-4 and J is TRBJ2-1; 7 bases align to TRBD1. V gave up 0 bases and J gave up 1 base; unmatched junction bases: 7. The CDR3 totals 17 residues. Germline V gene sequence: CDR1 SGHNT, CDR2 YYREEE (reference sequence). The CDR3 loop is CASSLAGQERSYNEQFF. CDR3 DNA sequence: TGTGCCAGCAGCTTGGCCGGACAGGAACGGTCCTACAATGAGCAGTTCTTC.

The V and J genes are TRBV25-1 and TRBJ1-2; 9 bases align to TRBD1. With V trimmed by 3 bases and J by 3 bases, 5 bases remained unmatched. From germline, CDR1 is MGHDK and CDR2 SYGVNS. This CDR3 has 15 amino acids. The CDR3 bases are TGTGCCAGCAGTGAGGCCCGGACAGGGGACTATGGCTACACCTTC. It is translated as CASSEARTGDYGYTF.

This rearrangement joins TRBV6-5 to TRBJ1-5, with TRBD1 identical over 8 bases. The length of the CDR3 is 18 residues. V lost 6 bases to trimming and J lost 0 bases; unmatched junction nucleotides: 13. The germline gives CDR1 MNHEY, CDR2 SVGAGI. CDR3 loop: CASSHSGTGKYSNQPQHF. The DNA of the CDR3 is TGTGCCAGCAGCCACTCGGGGACAGGCAAATATAGCAATCAGCCCCAGCATTTT.

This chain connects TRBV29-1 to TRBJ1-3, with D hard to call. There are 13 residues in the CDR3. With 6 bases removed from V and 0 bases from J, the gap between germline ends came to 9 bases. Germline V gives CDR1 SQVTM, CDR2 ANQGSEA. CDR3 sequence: CSVRKGSGNTIYF. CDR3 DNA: TGCAGCGTCAGAAAAGGCTCTGGAAACACCATATATTTT.

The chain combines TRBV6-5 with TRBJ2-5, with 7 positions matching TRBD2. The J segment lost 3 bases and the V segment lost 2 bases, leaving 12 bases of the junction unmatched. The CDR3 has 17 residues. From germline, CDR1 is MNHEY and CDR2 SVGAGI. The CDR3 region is CASSYLLTSSGEETQYF. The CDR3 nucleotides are TGTGCCAGCAGTTACCTTCTGACTAGCAGTGGAGAAGAGACCCAGTACTTC.

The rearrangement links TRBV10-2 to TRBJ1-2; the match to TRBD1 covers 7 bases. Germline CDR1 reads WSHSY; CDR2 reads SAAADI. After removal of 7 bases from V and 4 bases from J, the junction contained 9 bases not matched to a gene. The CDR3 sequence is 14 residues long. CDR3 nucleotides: TGCGCCAGCATGCCGGACAGGATGGGCTATGGCTACACCTTC. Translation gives CASMPDRMGYGYTF.

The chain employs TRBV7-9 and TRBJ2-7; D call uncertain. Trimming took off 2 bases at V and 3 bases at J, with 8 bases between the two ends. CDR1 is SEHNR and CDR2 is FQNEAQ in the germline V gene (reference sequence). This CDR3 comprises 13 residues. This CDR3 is CASSLLGSYEQYF. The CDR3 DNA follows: TGTGCCAGCAGCTTACTCGGTAGCTACGAGCAGTACTTC.